A selection of T cell receptor beta chains follows, all from one sample in a study of T cell repertoires in aging, cancer and after chemotherapy. TCRdb reprocessed the multiplex PCR reads via MiXCR and lists one record per CDR3 protein. The data contain about 2,200 distinct CDR3 sequences, around 28% of them seen just once; the ten biggest clones take up approximately 8.9%. Sequencing was carried out using blood. The receptors here all came from a human donor with a solid tumor. CDR3s include the opening cysteine and the closing phenylalanine or tryptophan.

TRBV20-1	CSARDERDGQKTHTGELFF
TRBV20-1	CSARASSDYGYTF
TRBV20-1	CSAIRRGARTEAFF
TRBV7-2	CASSPLVSGANVLTF
TRBV7-9	CASSQNKGVGSGNTIYF
TRBV7-2	CASSPRGPPDYNEQFF
TRBV7-6	CASSPPGRDNEQFF
TRBV4-3	CASSARLAEVVEQFF